These 21 T cell receptor beta chains came from one sample sequenced in a study of patients and donors after allogeneic stem cell transplantation. MiXCR, run by TCRdb on the RT-PCR reads, gives a single entry per CDR3 protein. The sample lists about 87,000 distinct CDR3 sequences; around 5% were seen once. Source material: blood, either unsorted or a sorted T cell fraction (not recorded which). These receptors came from a human donor who was either an allogeneic HSCT recipient or a stem cell or donor lymphocyte infusion donor (not recorded which). It is not recorded whose cells these are; they may come from a transplant donor.

Ten or more counts support this clonotype. This rearrangement joins TRBV5-1 to TRBJ2-7; 7 bases are a match to TRBD2. After removal of 0 bases from V and 4 bases from J, the junction contained 10 bases not matched to a gene. This CDR3 is 16 amino acids long. CDR1 is SGHRS and CDR2 is YFSETQ in the germline V gene. For the CDR3, the DNA is TGCGCCAGCAGCTTGGTTTCCAGTCGCGGGGGTTACGAGCAGTACTTC. It specifies CASSLVSSRGGYEQYF.

This clonotype has ten or more counts. V and J are TRBV5-1 and TRBJ2-5, with 10 bases identical to TRBD1. This CDR3 region has 14 residues. Trimming cost V 0 bases and J 5 bases; bases outside gene matches: 1. CDR1 and CDR2 from the germline V gene are SGHRS and YFSETQ. The CDR3 here is CASSLEDRGETQYF. The CDR3 region has the DNA TGCGCCAGCAGCTTGGAGGACAGGGGGGAGACCCAGTACTTC.

There are many counts of this clonotype. The V and J genes are TRBV28 and TRBJ2-1, with TRBD2 matching 7 bases. With V trimmed by 2 bases and J by 5 bases, 6 bases remained unmatched. The CDR3 runs to 15 residues. Germline-derived CDR1 and CDR2 are MDHEN and SYDVKM. CDR3 sequence: CASSLGGGRNNEQFF. Written as DNA, the CDR3 is TGTGCCAGCAGTTTAGGGGGGGGTAGAAACAATGAGCAGTTCTTC.

There are many counts of this clonotype. This chain links TRBV7-3 with TRBJ2-3; TRBD2 agrees at 13 bases. Germline trimming cut 5 bases from V and 1 base from J; bases unmatched to any gene: 3. The CDR3 length is 16 residues. From germline, CDR1 is SGHTA and CDR2 FQGTGA. Here the CDR3 DNA reads TGTGCCAGCAGCAAAGGACTAGCGGGGGGCACAGATACGCAGTATTTT. Its protein is CASSKGLAGGTDTQYF.

In its sample, this clonotype was seen many times. The chain links TRBV29-1 to TRBJ1-1; a weak D match, TRBD1 (5 bases). CDR1 and CDR2 (germline): SQVTM, ANQGSEA. CDR3 length: 16 residues. V was pared by 6 bases and J by 0 bases, with 20 bases between. In DNA form, the CDR3 reads TGCAGCGTCCTCGACCTCCTAGGGGTCATGAACACTGAAGCTTTCTTT. Translating it yields CSVLDLLGVMNTEAFF.

There are many counts of this clonotype. CDR3: CASSESGGQLFF. DNA for the CDR3: TGTGCCAGCAGTGAATCGGGAGGGCAACTGTTTTTT. V usage is TRBV2 and J usage is TRBJ1-4; D ambiguous. Germline values: CDR1 SNHLY, CDR2 FYNNEI. The CDR3 sequence is 12 residues long. Trimming shortened V by 2 bases and J by 12 bases, and 10 bases separated the two germline ends.

This clonotype was counted many times. This chain links TRBV5-6 with TRBJ2-3; 8 bases map to TRBD1. This CDR3 is built from 18 residues. The V gene end was trimmed by 2 bases and the J gene end by 2 bases; junction bases not matched to a gene: 13. CDR1 is SGHDT, CDR2 YYEEEE, per germline. The DNA for the CDR3 is TGTGCCAGCAGCTTTGGACCCCCGACAGGGGACACCACAGATACGCAGTATTTT. It is translated as CASSFGPPTGDTTDTQYF.

This clonotype is labeled as medium-sized. V and J are TRBV7-8 and TRBJ2-7; a possible D gene is TRBD2 (6 bases). The V and J ends lost 4 bases and 6 bases respectively, with 25 bases between them. The CDR3 contains 17 residues. The V gene's germline CDR1 is SGHVS and CDR2 FQNEAQ. In DNA form, the CDR3 reads TGTGCCAGCAGCTCATGGGACGTGGGGGGATCGGTCTCCGAGCAGTACTTC. Its protein is CASSSWDVGGSVSEQYF.

Many counts were recorded for this clonotype. V is TRBV5-6 and J is TRBJ2-5; 7 bases are a match to TRBD1. V lost 3 bases and J lost 4; bases outside the gene matches: 9. The CDR3 runs 15 residues. Germline lookup yields CDR1 SGHDT and CDR2 YYEEEE. The DNA of the CDR3 is TGTGCCAGCAGCTCCCCGGGACAGCTTACAGAGACCCAGTACTTC. Translating it yields CASSSPGQLTETQYF.

This clonotype occurred a few times. The chain couples TRBV6-6 to TRBJ2-5; tentatively, D is TRBD1 (8 bases). The CDR3 spans 12 residues. Trimming left V 10 bases short and J 5 bases short, with 14 bases between. The germline CDR1 and CDR2 sequences are MNHNY and SVGAGI (reference sequence). Here the CDR3 reads CATNRGGETQYF. CDR3 in DNA: TGTGCCACCAACAGGGGGGGCGAGACCCAGTACTTC.

This chain connects TRBV11-1 to TRBJ2-1; the match to TRBD1 covers 7 bases. Germline assignment: CDR1 SGHAT and CDR2 FQDESV (reference sequence). The CDR3 length is 18 residues. V shed 5 bases, J shed 3 bases, and the junction held 16 bases outside the gene matches. The CDR3 here is CASSLGQAQHTFYNEQFF. CDR3 sequence (DNA): TGTGCCAGCAGCCTAGGACAGGCCCAGCATACGTTCTACAATGAGCAGTTCTTC.

This clonotype occurred many times. The rearrangement links TRBV4-2 to TRBJ2-4; 7 nucleotides line up with TRBD2. The junction had 7 bases not matched to a gene; V was cut back by 0 bases and J by 8 bases. The CDR3 contains 15 residues. The germline V gene has CDR1 LGHNA and CDR2 YNFKEQ. CDR3 bases: TGTGCCAGCAGCCAAGAGCGGCGGGAGTTCGACATTCAGTACTTC. Amino acid sequence: CASSQERREFDIQYF.

The sample holds many counts of this clonotype. The chain joins TRBV7-2 to TRBJ2-7; maybe TRBD1 (6 bases). This CDR3 has 15 amino acids. Germline CDR1 SGHTA, CDR2 FQGNSA. Trimming removed 3 bases from V and 5 bases from J, with 17 bases in between. In nucleotides, the CDR3 is TGTGCCAGCAGCTTGGGGGCCCGGGGATCCCACGAGCAGTACTTC. Amino acid sequence: CASSLGARGSHEQYF. The whole variable domain, filled in from reference TRBV7-2 and TRBJ2-7, reads GAGVSQSPSNKVTEKGKDVELRCDPISGHTALYWYRQSLGQGLEFLIYFQGNSAPDKSGLPSDRFSAERTGGSVSTLTIQRTQQEDSAVYLCASSLGARGSHEQYFGPGTRLTVT.

This clonotype was seen ten or more times. The chain has TRBV5-1 and TRBJ2-5; 8 bases line up with TRBD2. This CDR3 spans 15 amino acids. CDR1 and CDR2 from the germline V gene are SGHRS and YFSETQ. Losses at the gene ends were 2 bases for V and 0 bases for J; bases not matched to a gene: 3. The CDR3 protein is CASSFYGGDQETQYF. CDR3 sequence (DNA): TGCGCCAGCAGCTTCTACGGGGGGGACCAAGAGACCCAGTACTTC.

This clonotype was recorded many times. The rearrangement uses TRBV6-2 or TRBV6-3 and TRBJ2-2; 13 bases are shared with TRBD2. Trimming cost V 7 bases and J 7 bases; bases outside gene matches: 6. The CDR3 length is 15 residues. The germline V gene has CDR1 MNHEY and CDR2 SVGEGT. In DNA, the CDR3 is TGTGCCAGCACCGGACTAGCGGGAGTAGGCGGGGAGCTGTTTTTT. Translation: CASTGLAGVGGELFF.

This clonotype was observed many times. The chain has TRBV19 and TRBJ1-1; 8 bases fit TRBD1. CDR1 and CDR2 from the germline V gene are LNHDA and SQIVND (reference sequence). This CDR3 is 15 amino acids long. V was pared by 5 bases and J by 0 bases, with 5 bases of the junction left unmatched. CDR3 nucleotides: TGTGCCAGTAGTCCACAGGGGGTCCTGAACACTGAAGCTTTCTTT. Protein product: CASSPQGVLNTEAFF. The entire variable domain, with the rest obtained from reference TRBV19 and TRBJ1-1, is as follows: DGGITQSPKYLFRKEGQNVTLSCEQNLNHDAMYWYRQDPGQGLRLIYYSQIVNDFQKGDIAEGYSVSREKKESFPLTVTSAQKNPTAFYLCASSPQGVLNTEAFFGQGTRLTVV.

This clonotype was counted at least ten times. V usage is TRBV10-1 and J usage is TRBJ2-3; D not resolved. The CDR3 is made up of 15 amino acids. Deletions cut 3 bases from V and 8 bases from J, with 18 bases between. Germline CDR1 and CDR2: WNHNN and SYGVQD (reference sequence). CDR3 region: CASSDTTGWRGTQYF. The CDR3 DNA reads TGCGCCAGCAGTGACACGACCGGATGGAGAGGTACGCAGTATTTT.

This clonotype was detected many times. The chain combines TRBV7-8 with TRBJ2-2; D may be TRBD1 (6 bases). Per the germline V gene, CDR1 is SGHVS and CDR2 is FQNEAQ. V was cut by 5 bases and J by 4 bases, with 20 bases left in between. CDR3 length: 17 amino acids. CDR3 DNA sequence: TGTGCCAGCAGCCGTACCGGGACACACGGGCGCACCGGGGAGCTGTTTTTT. Residues: CASSRTGTHGRTGELFF.

This clonotype was found many times. V is TRBV7-2 and J is TRBJ2-2; D unresolved. V was shortened by 5 bases and J by 4 bases, with 8 bases between the two germline ends. The V gene's germline CDR1 is SGHTA and CDR2 FQGNSA. CDR3 size: 13 residues. DNA of the CDR3: TGTGCCAGCAGCCTCGCAGCCACCGGGGAGCTGTTTTTT. Translating gives CASSLAATGELFF. Variable domain in full (rest from reference TRBV7-2 and TRBJ2-2): GAGVSQSPSNKVTEKGKDVELRCDPISGHTALYWYRQSLGQGLEFLIYFQGNSAPDKSGLPSDRFSAERTGGSVSTLTIQRTQQEDSAVYLCASSLAATGELFFGEGSRLTVL.

The V gene is TRBV15, the J gene TRBJ2-7, with D possibly matching TRBD1 (7 bases). Trimming removed 0 bases from V and 3 bases from J, with 15 bases in between. This CDR3 spans 16 amino acids. Germline V gene lookup returns CDR1 LNHNV and CDR2 YYDKDF (reference sequence). The DNA of the CDR3 is TGTGCCACCAGCAGAGATCAGGGGGGACGGATCTACGAGCAGTACTTC. This sequence encodes CATSRDQGGRIYEQYF.

This clonotype appeared many times. The rearrangement uses TRBV10-1 and TRBJ1-1; no definite D call. Between the trimmed V and J ends, which lost 2 bases and 0 bases, there was a span of 4 bases. CDR1 WNHNN and CDR2 SYGVQD come from the germline V gene (reference sequence). The CDR3 totals 13 residues. This CDR3 is CASSENLNTEAFF. In DNA form, the CDR3 reads TGCGCCAGCAGTGAGAATCTGAACACTGAAGCTTTCTTT.